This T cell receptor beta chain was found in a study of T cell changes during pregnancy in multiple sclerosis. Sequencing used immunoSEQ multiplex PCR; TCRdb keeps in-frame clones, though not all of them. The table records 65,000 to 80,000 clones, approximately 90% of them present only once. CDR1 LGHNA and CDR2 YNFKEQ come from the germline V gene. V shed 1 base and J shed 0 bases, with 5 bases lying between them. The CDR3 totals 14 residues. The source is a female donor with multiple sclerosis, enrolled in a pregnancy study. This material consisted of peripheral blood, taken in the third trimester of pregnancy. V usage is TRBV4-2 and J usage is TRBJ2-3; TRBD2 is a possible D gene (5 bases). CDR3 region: CASSQGESTDTQYF. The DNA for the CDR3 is TGTGCCAGCAGCCAAGGGGAGAGCACAGATACGCAGTATTTT.